The T cell receptor (beta chain) described here comes from a study of OX40 agonist ivuxolimab in advanced cancers. This clone occurred once. V was clipped by 4 bases and J by 2 bases; unmatched bases: 3. CDR1 SNHLY and CDR2 FYNNEI come from the germline V gene. The CDR3 consists of 14 residues. The assay was immunoSEQ multiplex PCR, and TCRdb's table has in-frame clones only and misses some. Seen here are about 79,000 clones, 70% to 90% observed once, and the top ten hold under 4%. The sequence derives from an adult with an advanced solid tumor such as melanoma, head and neck, liver or kidney cancer. The chain links TRBV2 to TRBJ2-7; 9 bases align to TRBD2. Sample: CD4+ or CD8+ T cells sorted from blood, taken in a trial of the OX40 agonist ivuxolimab. The CDR3 region is CASSVSGGAYEQYF. DNA of the CDR3: TGTGCCAGCAGTGTTAGCGGGGGAGCCTACGAGCAGTACTTC.